The 4 T cell receptor beta chains below all came from one sample that was sequenced in a study of blood T cell repertoires in COVID-19. Measured with immunoSEQ multiplex PCR; TCRdb has only the in-frame clones, and not every one. The sample carries 210,000 or so clones, around 89% recorded once. Sequencing used peripheral blood. The receptors here all came from a man aged 30 to 39 with COVID-19, enrolled during active disease.

This chain connects TRBV7-3 to TRBJ2-3; 10 positions agree with TRBD2. Germline values: CDR1 SGHTA, CDR2 FQGTGA. The CDR3 length is 16 residues. The junction had 3 bases not matched to a gene; V was cut back by 2 bases and J by 1 base. Here the CDR3 DNA reads TGTGCCAGCAGCTTAGGGCTAGCGGGGGGCACAGATACGCAGTATTTT. As protein: CASSLGLAGGTDTQYF.

CDR3 loop: CASTQRGGNIQYF. The DNA of the CDR3 is TGTGCCAGCACCCAGCGGGGGGGAAACATTCAGTACTTC. The chain recombines TRBV27 with TRBJ2-4; 10 bases match TRBD2. The CDR3 loop spans 13 amino acids. The germline V gene encodes CDR1 MNHEY and CDR2 SMNVEV (reference sequence). The J segment lost 6 bases and the V segment lost 7 bases, leaving 3 bases of the junction unmatched.

The rearrangement uses TRBV28 and TRBJ1-2; D may be TRBD1 (5 bases). V lost 5 bases to trimming and J lost 2 bases, with 15 bases between them. Germline lookup yields CDR1 MDHEN and CDR2 SYDVKM. CDR3 length: 15 amino acids. CDR3 amino acids: CASSRQTLQNYGYTF. The CDR3 DNA reads as TGTGCCAGCAGTCGACAGACACTACAGAACTATGGCTACACCTTC.

The rearrangement links TRBV18 to TRBJ1-4; possibly TRBD1 for D (5 bases). Germline V gene data show CDR1 as KGHSH and CDR2 as LQKENI. V dropped 2 bases and J dropped 7 bases, with 17 bases sitting between them. The CDR3 length is 16 residues. The CDR3 loop reads CASSPFDSSPGEKLFF. As DNA, the CDR3 is TGTGCCAGCTCACCATTCGACAGTTCCCCTGGTGAAAAACTGTTTTTT.